Presented here are 28 T cell receptor beta chains from one specimen sequenced in a study of OX40 agonist ivuxolimab in advanced cancers. Produced via immunoSEQ multiplex PCR; TCRdb's table is partial and in-frame only. The sample has approximately 70,000 clones, just over 85% seen once; the top ten hold roughly 8.6%. The sample was CD4+ or CD8+ T cells sorted from blood, taken in a trial of the OX40 agonist ivuxolimab. The receptors shown here come from an adult with an advanced solid tumor such as melanoma, head and neck, liver or kidney cancer.

The chain is built from TRBV28 and TRBJ1-4, with D unresolved. Trimming pared 6 bases from V and 0 bases from J, leaving 11 bases between. The CDR3 loop spans 15 amino acids. Germline V gene sequence: CDR1 MDHEN, CDR2 SYDVKM. The chain's CDR3 is CASREWASTNEKLFF. The CDR3 coding sequence is TGTGCCAGCAGAGAATGGGCCTCAACTAATGAAAAACTGTTTTTT. The full variable domain, its missing parts supplied by reference TRBV28 and TRBJ1-4, is DVKVTQSSRYLVKRTGEKVFLECVQDMDHENMFWYRQDPGLGLRLIYFSYDVKMKEKGDIPEGYSVSREKKERFSLILESASTNQTSMYLCASREWASTNEKLFFGSGTQLSVL.

The chain combines TRBV4-1 with TRBJ2-6; 7 positions match TRBD2. The CDR3 has 17 amino acids. V dropped 0 bases and J dropped 3; count of bases not matched to a gene: 5. Germline values: CDR1 MGHRA, CDR2 YSYEKL. The CDR3 spells CASSQEREGYGANVLTF. The DNA for the CDR3 is TGCGCCAGCAGCCAAGAGAGGGAGGGTTATGGGGCCAACGTCCTGACTTTC.

The V gene is TRBV6-4, the J gene TRBJ1-5; 9 positions match TRBD1. In germline, CDR1 is MRHNA, CDR2 SNTAGT. The CDR3 has 21 amino acids. The trim removed 4 bases at V and 3 bases at J, leaving 22 bases unmatched. The CDR3 sequence: CASSVSGQGRLLLLNNQPQHF. The CDR3 DNA reads TGTGCCAGCAGTGTCTCGGGACAGGGAAGACTCTTACTATTAAACAATCAGCCCCAGCATTTT.

The chain uses TRBV9 and TRBJ1-3, with a possible D match to TRBD1 (6 bases). Trimming removed 4 bases at V and 4 bases at J, with 12 bases between. Germline V lookup: CDR1 SGDLS, CDR2 YYNGEE. The CDR3 is made up of 14 amino acids. Here the CDR3 reads CASSPRDTGNTIYF. In DNA form, the CDR3 reads TGTGCCAGCAGCCCCCGGGACACGGGAAACACCATATATTTT.

The chain joins TRBV29-1 to TRBJ1-1; D is unclear. Germline loops: CDR1 SQVTM, CDR2 ANQGSEA. V was cut by 4 bases and J by 3 bases, with 6 bases left in between. The CDR3 length is 11 residues. CDR3 nucleotides: TGCAGCGTTGTTGGGTACACTGAAGCTTTCTTT. It codes for CSVVGYTEAFF.

The rearrangement uses TRBV5-1 and TRBJ1-4; no firm D call. The CDR3 runs to 17 residues. Per germline, CDR1 SGHRS and CDR2 YFSETQ. V lost 0 bases and J lost 0, with 12 bases in between. CDR3 bases: TGCGCCAGCAGCTTGGGAACAGCTCACCCAACTAATGAAAAACTGTTTTTT. Encoded protein: CASSLGTAHPTNEKLFF.

This sequence joins TRBV7-9 and TRBJ2-1; 10 nucleotides align to TRBD2. V dropped 5 bases and J dropped 2; count of bases not matched to a gene: 6. CDR1 and CDR2 (germline): SEHNR, FQNEAQ (reference sequence). The CDR3 contains 16 residues. In DNA form, the CDR3 reads TGTGCCAGCAGCCAAATCGGGACTAGCGCCTACAATGAGCAGTTCTTC. Protein: CASSQIGTSAYNEQFF.

The chain recombines TRBV29-1 with TRBJ1-1, with 10 bases identical to TRBD1. The CDR3 consists of 14 residues. Germline V lookup: CDR1 SQVTM, CDR2 ANQGSEA. The V and J ends lost 3 bases and 3 bases, in that order; junction bases with no gene match: 4. CDR3 bases: TGCAGCGTTGAGGACAGGGGGAGGGACACTGAAGCTTTCTTT. It yields the protein CSVEDRGRDTEAFF.

DNA for the CDR3: TGTGCCAGCAGCACCAACGGACAGGACCGCACAGATACGCAGTATTTT. It translates to CASSTNGQDRTDTQYF. The chain recombines TRBV11-3 with TRBJ2-3; 7 bases are shared with TRBD1. Germline values: CDR1 SGHNT, CDR2 YENEEA. CDR3 length: 16 residues. Trimming at V came to 5 bases and at J to 1 base, leaving 9 bases not matched to a gene.

V usage is TRBV11-1 and J usage is TRBJ2-7, with a tentative D call TRBD1 (5 bases). The CDR3 contains 15 residues. V was pared by 0 bases and J by 4 bases, with 13 bases between. Germline values: CDR1 SGHAT, CDR2 FQDESV (reference sequence). DNA of the CDR3: TGTGCCAGCAGCTTAGCGGCAGGGTCAAGGTACGAGCAGTACTTC. Its protein product is CASSLAAGSRYEQYF. The full variable domain, rest sourced from reference TRBV11-1 and TRBJ2-7, is EAEVAQSPRYKITEKSQAVAFWCDPISGHATLYWYRQILGQGPELLVQFQDESVVDDSQLPKDRFSAERLKGVDSTLKIQPAELGDSAMYLCASSLAAGSRYEQYFGPGTRLTVT.

This sequence joins TRBV10-3 and TRBJ2-7, with TRBD2 as a possible D gene (5 bases). V was clipped by 3 bases and J by 0 bases, with 9 bases between them. In germline, CDR1 is ENHRY, CDR2 SYGVKD. The CDR3 has 14 residues. CDR3 protein: CAISDGVLSYEQYF. The CDR3 DNA follows: TGTGCCATCAGTGACGGGGTACTCTCCTACGAGCAGTACTTC.

This chain links TRBV28 with TRBJ1-1, with a weak D call TRBD1 (5 bases). Germline lookup yields CDR1 MDHEN and CDR2 SYDVKM. The CDR3 loop spans 11 amino acids. Trimming left V 6 bases short and J 10 bases short, with 12 bases between. CDR3: CASSRQTIAFF. The CDR3 nucleotides read TGTGCCAGCAGCCGACAGACAATAGCTTTCTTT. Full variable domain (outside the CDR3, taken from reference TRBV28 and TRBJ1-1): DVKVTQSSRYLVKRTGEKVFLECVQDMDHENMFWYRQDPGLGLRLIYFSYDVKMKEKGDIPEGYSVSREKKERFSLILESASTNQTSMYLCASSRQTIAFFGQGTRLTVV.

The chain uses TRBV11-2 and TRBJ1-5; 7 bases are shared with TRBD1. With 5 bases clipped from V and 4 bases from J, the junction kept 5 bases outside the gene matches. The CDR3 totals 14 residues. The germline V gene has CDR1 SGHAT and CDR2 FQNNGV. The CDR3 is CASSPGTANQPQHF. The CDR3 DNA reads as TGTGCCAGCAGCCCCGGGACAGCTAATCAGCCCCAGCATTTT.

The chain recombines TRBV11-3 with TRBJ2-2; 11 bases match TRBD2. Germline V gene lookup returns CDR1 SGHNT and CDR2 YENEEA. V trimming: 2 bases; J trimming: 5 bases; junction bases outside the gene matches: 7. The CDR3 loop spans 17 amino acids. The CDR3 bases are TGTGCCAGCAGCTTACTGACTAGCGGGGTTAGAACCGGGGAGCTGTTTTTT. It yields the protein CASSLLTSGVRTGELFF.

The chain couples TRBV5-4 to TRBJ2-5; no definite D call. V was cut by 3 bases and J by 4 bases, with 4 bases left in between. Germline CDR1 SGHNT, CDR2 YYREEE (reference sequence). This CDR3 region has 11 residues. In DNA form, the CDR3 reads TGTGCCAGCAGCTCCAGAGAGACCCAGTACTTC. This codes for CASSSRETQYF.

The rearrangement links TRBV18 to TRBJ2-1; D is undetermined. Germline V CDR1 and CDR2: KGHSH, LQKENI. V was trimmed by 6 bases and J by 6 bases, leaving 12 bases between them. The CDR3 consists of 13 residues. The CDR3 coding sequence is TGTGCCAGCTCCCCCGAAATCGGCAATGAGCAGTTCTTC. Translation gives CASSPEIGNEQFF. Drawing the rest from reference TRBV18 and TRBJ2-1, the complete variable domain is NAGVMQNPRHLVRRRGQEARLRCSPMKGHSHVYWYRQLPEEGLKFMVYLQKENIIDESGMPKERFSAEFPKEGPSILRIQQVVRGDSAAYFCASSPEIGNEQFFGPGTRLTVL.

The chain recombines TRBV7-2 with TRBJ2-2, with a weak D call TRBD2 (6 bases). Trimming removed 8 bases at V and 5 bases at J, with 6 bases between. CDR3 size: 11 residues. Per germline, CDR1 SGHTA and CDR2 FQGNSA. The CDR3 DNA follows: TGTGCCAGCGGGGGGACCGGGGAGCTGTTTTTT. It is translated as CASGGTGELFF.

The rearrangement uses TRBV27 and TRBJ1-1, with D unclear. CDR3 length: 14 amino acids. Between the trimmed V and J ends, which lost 4 bases and 4 bases, there was a span of 13 bases. CDR1 and CDR2 from the germline V gene are MNHEY and SMNVEV (reference sequence). The CDR3 nucleotides are TGTGCCAGCAGTTATGAAAGTTGGGGCACTGAAGCTTTCTTT. The encoded protein is CASSYESWGTEAFF.

The chain has TRBV6-5 and TRBJ1-1, with D uncertain. CDR1 is MNHEY, CDR2 SVGAGI, per germline. The CDR3 length is 14 residues. V was trimmed by 6 bases and J by 4 bases, leaving 15 bases between them. CDR3 sequence: CASSPPADGTEAFF. The CDR3 DNA reads as TGTGCCAGCAGCCCCCCAGCGGACGGCACTGAAGCTTTCTTT.

The rearrangement uses TRBV27 and TRBJ1-5; D ambiguous. CDR1 and CDR2 from the germline V gene are MNHEY and SMNVEV (reference sequence). The V end lost 3 bases, the J end lost 3 bases, and 9 bases lay between the germline ends. The CDR3 loop spans 14 amino acids. The CDR3 region is CASSLEADNQPQHF. CDR3 bases: TGTGCCAGCAGTTTGGAAGCTGACAATCAGCCCCAGCATTTT.

In this sample, this clone turned up a few times. This chain connects TRBV4-3 to TRBJ1-6; D is undetermined. The V end lost 0 bases, the J end lost 7 bases, and 4 bases lay between the germline ends. Per germline, CDR1 LGHNA and CDR2 YSLEER. The CDR3 covers 13 residues. The CDR3 coding sequence is TGCGCCAGCAGCCAAGATGCGAATTCACCCCTCCACTTT. It yields the protein CASSQDANSPLHF.

Here the CDR3 reads CASSDAFGTANTEAFF. The DNA of the CDR3 is TGTGCCAGCAGTGACGCTTTTGGGACAGCAAACACTGAAGCTTTCTTT. The J gene is TRBJ1-1, the V gene TRBV6-1; 7 nucleotides agree with TRBD1. Trimming at V came to 3 bases and at J to 2 bases, leaving 9 bases not matched to a gene. The length of the CDR3 is 16 residues. Germline V CDR1 and CDR2: MNHNS, SASEGT.

This chain uses TRBV4-1 with TRBJ1-2; 8 bases line up with TRBD1. Unmatched junction bases numbered 12, after V lost 5 bases and J lost 1 base. Germline CDR1 is MGHRA and CDR2 is YSYEKL. CDR3 length: 17 residues. The CDR3: CASSSLQGGFYNYGYTF. CDR3 DNA: TGCGCCAGCAGCTCACTACAGGGGGGGTTCTATAACTATGGCTACACCTTC.

The rearrangement links TRBV6-5 to TRBJ2-2, with no clear D. The CDR3 length is 15 residues. Per the germline V gene, CDR1 is MNHEY and CDR2 is SVGAGI. Trimming shortened V by 3 bases and J by 1 base, and 9 bases separated the two germline ends. The CDR3 region is CASSYGFRNTGELFF. CDR3 bases: TGTGCCAGCAGTTATGGGTTTCGGAACACCGGGGAGCTGTTTTTT.

The genes are TRBV30 and TRBJ1-2; D possibly corresponds to TRBD1 (5 bases). Trimming left V 5 bases short and J 8 bases short, with 9 bases between. This CDR3 is built from 10 residues. Germline lookup yields CDR1 GTSNPN and CDR2 SVGIG (reference sequence). CDR3: CAWGGRGYTF. In DNA form, the CDR3 reads TGTGCCTGGGGGGGACGCGGCTACACCTTC. Full variable domain (rest looked up from reference TRBV30 and TRBJ1-2): SQTIHQWPATLVQPVGSPLSLECTVEGTSNPNLYWYRQAAGRGLQLLFYSVGIGQISSEVPQNLSASRPQDRQFILSSKKLLLSDSGFYLCAWGGRGYTFGSGTRLTVV.

This clone came up once. The chain has TRBV7-2 and TRBJ1-5, with D possibly TRBD1 on 5 matching bases. Germline loops: CDR1 SGHTA, CDR2 FQGNSA. The V and J ends lost 0 bases and 2 bases respectively, with 11 bases between them. The CDR3 consists of 16 residues. The CDR3 here is CASSLATGARNQPQHF. The CDR3 bases are TGTGCCAGCAGCTTAGCGACCGGGGCCCGCAATCAGCCCCAGCATTTT.

The chain couples TRBV5-1 to TRBJ1-3, with 9 bases matching TRBD1. V trimming: 7 bases; J trimming: 4 bases; junction bases outside the gene matches: 9. The germline V gene has CDR1 SGHRS and CDR2 YFSETQ. The CDR3 is 15 residues long. The CDR3 nucleotides are TGCGCCAGCTCGGGAACAGGGGGCACGGGAAACACCATATATTTT. As protein: CASSGTGGTGNTIYF.

This chain connects TRBV2 to TRBJ1-4; 9 bases fit TRBD1. Germline CDR1 and CDR2: SNHLY and FYNNEI. V shed 6 bases, J shed 8 bases, and the junction held 10 bases outside the gene matches. The CDR3 runs to 15 residues. The CDR3 loop is CASSFQGQGKEKLFF. The CDR3 coding sequence is TGTGCCAGCAGCTTCCAAGGACAGGGGAAAGAAAAACTGTTTTTT.